A selection of T cell receptor beta chains follows, all from one sample in a study of T-cell memory formation after mild COVID-19. TCRdb redid the calling of the 5' RACE reads with MiXCR, one entry per CDR3 protein. The data hold roughly 130,000 distinct CDR3 sequences, with roughly 6% observed a single time. Material for sequencing was PBMCs or a T cell subset sorted from them (not recorded which). Source of these receptors: an adult woman who had mild COVID-19 (a few samples of this study predate the infection). Cell type and time point are not known. Both conserved end residues are trimmed from each CDR3.

V,J,CDR3
TRBV19,TRBJ2-5,ASGKQGFEETQY
TRBV5-8,TRBJ2-7,ASSLPTGGWYEQY
TRBV29-1,TRBJ2-7,SVGLSAHEQY
TRBV4-1,TRBJ2-5,ASSQVPQETQY
TRBV5-1,TRBJ2-5,ASSLPEETQY
TRBV7-2,TRBJ2-7,ASSPPGLADSYEQY
TRBV12-3/TRBV12-4,TRBJ1-4,ASSPGWRFNEKLF
TRBV6-6,TRBJ1-5,ASSYSTGLHNQPQH
TRBV29-1,TRBJ2-7,SVEGPQGTYEQY
TRBV6-5,TRBJ2-1,ASSYLGLAGAMF
TRBV30,TRBJ2-5,AWSVGGETQY
TRBV25-1,TRBJ2-4,ASSEMVVGAIQY
TRBV7-6,TRBJ2-6,ASSSRGSSGANVLT
TRBV4-1,TRBJ2-7,ASSHRFGERRTASYEQY
TRBV12-3/TRBV12-4,TRBJ2-3,ASSFLLGGGSTDTQY
TRBV7-2,TRBJ2-7,ASSYTWDAPEQY
TRBV4-1,TRBJ2-7,ASSQPGRRSSYEQY
TRBV5-1,TRBJ2-2,ASSPAGPNTGELF
TRBV5-1,TRBJ1-4,ASSKGPVGEKLF
TRBV18,TRBJ2-7,ASSPDSLPYEQY
TRBV5-5,TRBJ2-1,ASSYTSGISFNEQF
TRBV18,TRBJ2-1,ASSPMSGDYNEQF
TRBV5-1,TRBJ2-1,ASSLRGDNEQF
TRBV7-2,TRBJ2-2,ASSFDWRGGELF
TRBV30,TRBJ2-7,AWSPERTSGLAREQY
TRBV20-1,TRBJ1-2,SARVTTGPNYGYT
TRBV12-3/TRBV12-4,TRBJ2-1,ASSNSPGPSSYNEQF
TRBV20-1,TRBJ2-1,SARGGLAGDNEQF
TRBV5-1,TRBJ2-7,ASRNPGQGVYEQY
TRBV18,TRBJ2-7,ASSPQRGSAYEQY
TRBV12-3/TRBV12-4,TRBJ1-1,ASSSPRRLGEAF
TRBV7-9,TRBJ1-1,ASSLGSPHTEAF
TRBV6-1,TRBJ1-6,ASSVMDRGGRSPLH
TRBV27,TRBJ1-1,ASSLLQGNTEAF
TRBV7-9,TRBJ2-7,ASSLATYEQY
TRBV5-5,TRBJ1-3,ASSFVGTKNAGNTIY
TRBV12-3/TRBV12-4,TRBJ2-5,ASSPQGRRETQY
TRBV5-6,TRBJ2-5,ASSPPWLAETQY
TRBV27,TRBJ2-7,ASRLRGSYEQY
TRBV5-1,TRBJ2-2,ASRKDVAPSYFIPGELF
TRBV3-1,TRBJ1-1,ASSRWDKLEAF
TRBV27,TRBJ1-1,ASSLSDSRTEAF
TRBV7-9,TRBJ2-5,ASSRAVARDQETQY
TRBV2,TRBJ2-5,ASSGLEKGTKVY
TRBV3-1,TRBJ1-5,ASSPDRGLQPQH
TRBV20-1,TRBJ2-1,SARVRVIAGGPYNEQF
TRBV4-3,TRBJ2-6,ASSQLRLAGVSGANVLT
TRBV12-3/TRBV12-4,TRBJ1-2,ASTGGGGYT